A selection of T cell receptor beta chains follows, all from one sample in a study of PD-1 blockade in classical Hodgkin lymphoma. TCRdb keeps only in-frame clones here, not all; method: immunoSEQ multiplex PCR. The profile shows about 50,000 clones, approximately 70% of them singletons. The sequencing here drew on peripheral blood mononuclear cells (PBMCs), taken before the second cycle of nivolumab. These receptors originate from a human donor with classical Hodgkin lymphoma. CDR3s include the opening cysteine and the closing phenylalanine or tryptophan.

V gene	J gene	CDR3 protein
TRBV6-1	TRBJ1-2	CASSVTGDYGYTF
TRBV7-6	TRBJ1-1	CASSQPGGTEAFF
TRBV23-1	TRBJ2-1	CASTLAGAYNEQFF
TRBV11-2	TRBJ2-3	CASSRSRRSTDTQYF
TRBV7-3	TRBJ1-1	CASSLLGATEAFF
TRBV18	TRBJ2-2	CASSPLPGELFF
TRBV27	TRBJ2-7	CASSLAVSYEQYF
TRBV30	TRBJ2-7	CAWSQTSGGYEQYF
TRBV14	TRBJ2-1	CASSPAGPGTYNEQFF
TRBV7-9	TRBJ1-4	CASSPRGGNEKLFF
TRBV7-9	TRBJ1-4	CASSQTDRENQKLFF
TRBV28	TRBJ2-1	CASSFGGNNEQFF
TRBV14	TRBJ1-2	CASSLVRDTRNYGYTF
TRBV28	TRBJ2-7	CASSLSLIEQYF
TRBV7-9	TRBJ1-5	CASSPTGGSNQPQHF
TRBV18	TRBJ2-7	CASSPATSGRSEQYF
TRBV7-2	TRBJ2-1	CASSLAGGPDNEQFF
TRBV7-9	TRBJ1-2	CASSPPQDKGYGYTF
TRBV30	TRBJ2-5	CAWSVLTGGETQYF
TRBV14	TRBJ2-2	CASSQDRATMATGELFF
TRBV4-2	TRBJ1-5	CASSHLGTGGDQPQHF
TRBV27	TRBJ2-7	CASSLWTGTYEQYF
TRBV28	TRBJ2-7	CASSSSYEQYF
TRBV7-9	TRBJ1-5	CASSIAGSVRPQHF
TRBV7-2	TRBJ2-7	CASSPLRASEQYF
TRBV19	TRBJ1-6	CASRDPNNSPLHF
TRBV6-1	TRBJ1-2	CASIRVGGYTF
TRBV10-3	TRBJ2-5	CAIAAQETQYF
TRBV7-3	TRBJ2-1	CASSSRMVAGGVEQFF
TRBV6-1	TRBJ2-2	CASSVRQGATGELFF
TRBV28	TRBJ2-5	CASKAQDWLQETQYF
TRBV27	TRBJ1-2	CASSLRPYQGYTF
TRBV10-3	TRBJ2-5	CAIVQNLRETQYF
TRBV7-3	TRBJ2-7	CASGLDRSSYEQYF
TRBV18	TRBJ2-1	CASSNGLSSYNEQFF
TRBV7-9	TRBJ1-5	CASSLGGGSSNQPQHF
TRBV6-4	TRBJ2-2	CASSVSGAGELFF
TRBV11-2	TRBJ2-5	CASSAISGSRETQYF
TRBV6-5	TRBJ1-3	CASSPYSGNTIYF
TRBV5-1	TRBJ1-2	CASSFHRSGAEGYTF
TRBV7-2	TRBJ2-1	CASSLDAGLNEQFF
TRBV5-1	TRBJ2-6	CASSLWDSGANVLTF